This TCR beta chain was found in a study of T cells in Graves' hyperthyroidism and ophthalmopathy. RNA transcripts served as the template for amplifying TCR beta CDR3 regions. A set of HTBI primers served as the primers for a first-round RT-PCR of the TCR CDR3. One entry per CDR3 protein, called by TCRdb with MiXCR from the multiplex PCR reads. The sample lists 500,000 to 550,000 distinct CDR3 sequences; roughly 20% were seen once. This clonotype was recorded many times. Trimming left V 3 bases short and J 5 bases short, with 10 bases between. CDR1 and CDR2 from the germline V gene are LGHDT and YNNKEL (reference sequence). The CDR3 totals 13 residues.

The sample consisted of blood. The source of this sequence is a man between 18 and 29 years old with Graves' hyperthyroidism. The chain carries TRBV3-1 and TRBJ1-1; D not resolved. The CDR3 nucleotides read TGTGCCAGCAGCCATAAAGGGATGACTGAAGCTTTCTTT. Its translation: CASSHKGMTEAFF.